This T cell receptor (beta chain) emerged from a study of blood T cells in healthy people across ages. Study findings and constraints: Changes seen in expanded clonotypes were possibly confounded by donor CMV status left unknown.

This CDR3 contains 11 residues. Through a sample-barcoded 5' primer and a J-beta primer mix, a second PCR was run for about 6 to 12 cycles. Via MiXCR, TCRdb re-called the 5' RACE reads, giving one row per CDR3 protein. The data contain around 780,000 distinct CDR3 sequences, 20% to 30% of them singletons. Only a few counts were recorded for this clonotype. Its cognate antigen is unknown. The junction does not match germline at one end; this may be a read error. These data also featured in a second study, about T cells of mothers and their children.

Sequenced input: blood. This TCR was sampled from a boy aged 5 to 17 in good health. The chain carries TRBV12-3 or TRBV12-4 and TRBJ2-5, with TRBD1 identical over 7 bases. In DNA form, the CDR3 reads TGTGCCAGCAGCGTCCGGGACAGTAAGTTCTTC. It codes for CASSVRDSKFF.